Following are 32 T cell receptor beta chains from one sample sequenced in a study of identical twins. TCRdb re-called the 5' RACE reads with MiXCR, one entry per CDR3 protein. This sample yields a few hundred thousand distinct CDR3 sequences, of which just under 10% are seen a single time; approximately 3.2% belongs to the top ten. This same sample was also taken into another study, of yellow fever vaccine responses in identical twins.

The specimen sequenced was PBMCs. These receptor sequences come from a woman aged 18-30 years in good health.

The chain is built from TRBV7-6 and TRBJ2-7; D is undetermined. Trimming took off 2 bases at V and 2 bases at J, with 7 bases between the two ends. This CDR3 region has 13 residues. Germline V CDR1 and CDR2: SGHVS, FNYEAQ. In DNA, the CDR3 is TGTGCCAGCAGCTTATCTATCACCTACGAGCAGTACTTC. Amino acid sequence: CASSLSITYEQYF.

This clonotype showed up just a few times. This chain joins TRBV4-3 and TRBJ2-7; 9 nucleotides line up with TRBD2. Germline CDR1 reads LGHNA; CDR2 reads YSLEER. This CDR3 has 16 residues. The V segment lost 0 bases and the J segment 2 bases; nucleotides outside the gene matches: 5. This chain's CDR3 is CASSQDRREGAYEQYF. The CDR3 DNA follows: TGCGCCAGCAGCCAAGATCGGCGGGAGGGGGCCTACGAGCAGTACTTC.

J is TRBJ1-6 and V is TRBV25-1; D ambiguous. The V and J ends lost 5 bases and 6 bases respectively, with 8 bases between them. This CDR3 comprises 13 residues. Germline assignment: CDR1 MGHDK and CDR2 SYGVNS. CDR3 residues: CASSPGGNSPLHF. CDR3 coding DNA: TGTGCCAGCAGTCCCGGCGGTAATTCACCCCTCCACTTT.

This clonotype showed up many times. V and J are TRBV11-1 and TRBJ2-7; D may be TRBD1 or TRBD2 (5 bases each). Trimming removed 6 bases at V and 1 base at J, with 13 bases between. CDR3 length equals 14 residues. Germline lookup yields CDR1 SGHAT and CDR2 FQDESV (reference sequence). In nucleotides, the CDR3 is TGTGCCAGCAGTCCCCGGGACCAGTCCTACGAGCAGTACTTC. Translation: CASSPRDQSYEQYF.

This clonotype was seen a few times. Here the CDR3 reads CASSQFGLSSYNEQFF. CDR3 coding DNA: TGTGCCAGCAGCCAATTTGGGTTAAGCTCCTACAATGAGCAGTTCTTC. This chain uses TRBV14 with TRBJ2-1; D not certain. V was trimmed by 2 bases and J by 0 bases, leaving 11 bases between them. The CDR3 runs to 16 residues. From germline, CDR1 is SGHDN and CDR2 FVKESK.

This clonotype was picked up many times. The CDR3 loop is CASKSGEYGYTF. The CDR3 DNA reads as TGTGCCAGCAAATCAGGGGAGTATGGCTACACCTTC. The V gene is TRBV27, the J gene TRBJ1-2; maybe TRBD1 (6 bases). The ends were cut back, 7 bases at V and 5 bases at J, with 11 bases in the middle. The CDR3 extends over 12 amino acids. From germline, CDR1 is MNHEY and CDR2 SMNVEV (reference sequence).

Worth noting for this clonotype: A much larger clone lies a single base off, so this may be a read error. The chain links TRBV7-9 to TRBJ2-3; no firm D call. Per germline, CDR1 SEHNR and CDR2 FQNEAQ (reference sequence). Trimming took off 3 bases at V and 0 bases at J, with 7 bases between the two ends. The CDR3 is 14 residues long. CDR3 region: CASSFATSTDTQYF. The CDR3 DNA follows: TGTGCCAGCAGCTTTGCTACTAGCACAGATACGCAGTATTTT.

This clonotype was detected only a few times. The chain combines TRBV28 with TRBJ1-1, with 7 bases aligning to TRBD1. Per germline, CDR1 MDHEN and CDR2 SYDVKM. The CDR3 has 13 residues. After removal of 3 bases from V and 7 bases from J, the junction contained 5 bases not matched to a gene. The CDR3 loop reads CASSLGRGIEAFF. The DNA for the CDR3 is TGTGCCAGCAGTTTGGGCAGGGGGATTGAAGCTTTCTTT.

This rearrangement joins TRBV29-1 to TRBJ2-5; TRBD1 might be the D (6 bases). The length of the CDR3 is 16 residues. Germline V gene sequence: CDR1 SQVTM, CDR2 ANQGSEA. The V gene lost 1 base and the J gene lost 2 bases, with 17 bases spanning the gap. The CDR3 DNA reads TGCAGCGTTGAAGGCCCACAGGGAGTACCGCAAGAGACCCAGTACTTC. Its translation is CSVEGPQGVPQETQYF.

This chain links TRBV20-1 with TRBJ2-2; D is unresolved. CDR3 size: 14 residues. The V end was cut by 4 bases, the J end by 2 bases, with 11 bases between. Germline V gene lookup returns CDR1 DFQATT and CDR2 SNEGSKA (reference sequence). This chain's CDR3 is CSAIGGVNTGELFF. DNA for the CDR3: TGCAGTGCTATCGGTGGGGTCAACACCGGGGAGCTGTTTTTT.

This clonotype occurred a few times. The chain links TRBV5-1 to TRBJ2-7; 8 bases are a match to TRBD1. After removal of 9 bases from V and 4 bases from J, the junction contained 9 bases not matched to a gene. From germline, CDR1 is SGHRS and CDR2 YFSETQ. This CDR3 has 13 residues. CDR3 in DNA: TGCGCCACTAAAGGGCAGGGGGCTTACGAGCAGTACTTC. Translating gives CATKGQGAYEQYF.

At least ten counts were recorded for this clonotype. The V call is TRBV6-5, the J call TRBJ1-2, with D perhaps TRBD1 (6 bases). Germline assignment: CDR1 MNHEY and CDR2 SVGAGI. CDR3 length equals 15 residues. Trimming cost V 1 base and J 3 bases, with 12 bases left between them. In DNA, the CDR3 is TGTGCCAGCAGTTACTTAACAGGGCTAGACTATGGCTACACCTTC. Its protein is CASSYLTGLDYGYTF.

The chain links TRBV2 to TRBJ2-7; the match to TRBD1 covers 8 bases. CDR3 size: 13 residues. With 6 bases clipped from V and 6 bases from J, the junction kept 7 bases outside the gene matches. From germline, CDR1 is SNHLY and CDR2 FYNNEI. The CDR3 loop reads CASSRDRFVEQYF. CDR3 DNA sequence: TGTGCCAGCAGCCGGGACAGGTTTGTCGAGCAGTACTTC.

This clonotype was counted ten times or more. The chain couples TRBV5-1 to TRBJ2-7; the match to TRBD1 covers 7 bases. With 1 base clipped from V and 2 bases from J, the junction kept 6 bases outside the gene matches. Germline V lookup: CDR1 SGHRS, CDR2 YFSETQ. The CDR3 is 15 residues long. CDR3 loop: CASSLRGGEAYEQYF. CDR3 nucleotides: TGCGCCAGCAGCTTGCGAGGGGGCGAAGCCTACGAGCAGTACTTC.

This clonotype showed up many times. V is TRBV7-9 and J is TRBJ1-6; 8 positions match TRBD1. Germline CDR1 reads SEHNR; CDR2 reads FQNEAQ (reference sequence). CDR3 size: 16 residues. Unmatched junction bases numbered 11, after V lost 4 bases and J lost 9 bases. CDR3 protein: CASSSSRTGNGSPLHF. In nucleotides, the CDR3 is TGTGCCAGCAGCTCCTCCCGGACAGGGAATGGTTCACCCCTCCACTTT.

This clonotype has at least ten counts. The chain is built from TRBV28 and TRBJ2-5; TRBD1 agrees at 8 bases. The CDR3 runs to 13 residues. Germline V gives CDR1 MDHEN, CDR2 SYDVKM. The junction had 2 bases not matched to a gene; V was cut back by 5 bases and J by 3 bases. In DNA, the CDR3 is TGTGCCAGCAGTCCGGACAGGGAAGAGACCCAGTACTTC. It yields the protein CASSPDREETQYF.

In regard to this clonotype: This may be a read error: a much more frequent sequence differs by one nucleotide. DNA of the CDR3: TGCAGCGTTGAGGCGGGCGTTCAGCAGTTCTTC. Its translation is CSVEAGVQQFF. The chain recombines TRBV29-1 with TRBJ2-1; D might be TRBD2 (5 bases). V was pared by 3 bases and J by 11 bases, with 11 bases between. Germline CDR1 reads SQVTM; CDR2 reads ANQGSEA. This CDR3 region has 11 residues.

A few counts support this clonotype. The CDR3 region is CASRDPATEAFF. The CDR3 nucleotides are TGTGCCAGCAGGGACCCGGCCACTGAAGCTTTCTTT. The chain uses TRBV6-1 and TRBJ1-1; the D is unclear. CDR1 and CDR2 from the germline V gene are MNHNS and SASEGT. The CDR3 covers 12 residues. Between the trimmed V and J ends, which lost 6 bases and 4 bases, there was a span of 9 bases.

J is TRBJ1-1 and V is TRBV20-1; D might be TRBD1 (5 bases). The V and J ends lost 5 bases and 3 bases respectively, with 10 bases between them. The germline V gene encodes CDR1 DFQATT and CDR2 SNEGSKA (reference sequence). There are 12 residues in the CDR3. The CDR3 DNA sequence: TGCAGTGCTCCCCGGGGGGACACTGAAGCTTTCTTT. Its protein product is CSAPRGDTEAFF.

This clonotype has only a few counts. The chain joins TRBV7-3 to TRBJ2-3, with 10 bases aligning to TRBD2. The CDR3 covers 19 residues. The V segment lost 1 base and the J segment 5 bases; nucleotides outside the gene matches: 15. The V gene's germline CDR1 is SGHTA and CDR2 FQGTGA. The CDR3 region is CASSLMPSGLAGEEDTQYF. The DNA of the CDR3 is TGTGCCAGCAGCTTAATGCCCTCTGGGCTAGCGGGGGAGGAAGATACGCAGTATTTT.

In this sample, this clonotype turned up a few times. The chain recombines TRBV24-1 with TRBJ2-5, with 8 bases aligning to TRBD2. Germline V gene sequence: CDR1 KGHDR, CDR2 SFDVKD. J lost 5 bases, V lost 3 bases, and 10 bases had no gene match. The CDR3 consists of 16 residues. In DNA form, the CDR3 reads TGTGCCACCAGTGATATCCGGGAGGGCCTGGGGGAGACCCAGTACTTC. This codes for CATSDIREGLGETQYF.

The table lists this clonotype with many counts. The chain is built from TRBV6-5 and TRBJ2-7; 7 bases agree with TRBD1. Looked up from germline, CDR1 is MNHEY and CDR2 is SVGAGI. V lost 2 bases, J lost 7 bases, and 8 bases stayed unmatched. The CDR3 is 14 amino acids. The CDR3 is CASSYPGTAREQYF. The CDR3 DNA sequence: TGTGCCAGCAGTTACCCCGGGACAGCACGAGAGCAGTACTTC.

This sequence joins TRBV7-9 and TRBJ1-2; D gene unclear. CDR3 size: 13 residues. The V end lost 5 bases, the J end lost 11 bases, and 18 bases lay between the germline ends. The germline V gene has CDR1 SEHNR and CDR2 FQNEAQ (reference sequence). CDR3 amino acids: CASSATLKGSYTF. CDR3 coding DNA: TGTGCCAGCAGCGCCACATTGAAAGGGAGTTACACCTTC.

The chain couples TRBV15 to TRBJ2-1, with a weak D call TRBD2 (6 bases). Trimming removed 1 base from V and 8 bases from J, with 18 bases in between. Germline V gene data show CDR1 as LNHNV and CDR2 as YYDKDF (reference sequence). The length of the CDR3 is 16 residues. The CDR3 loop is CATSRGSGTLDDEQFF. DNA of the CDR3: TGTGCCACCAGCAGAGGATCCGGGACTCTAGACGATGAGCAGTTCTTC.

This clonotype was counted many times. The chain employs TRBV15 and TRBJ2-2; 7 positions agree with TRBD1. The CDR3 consists of 15 residues. With 2 bases clipped from V and 6 bases from J, the junction kept 6 bases outside the gene matches. The V gene's germline CDR1 is LNHNV and CDR2 YYDKDF (reference sequence). As DNA, the CDR3 is TGTGCCACCAGCAGACCTACGCAGGGGGCCGGGGAGCTGTTTTTT. Translating gives CATSRPTQGAGELFF.

This clonotype was found a few times. The V and J genes are TRBV15 and TRBJ2-1; no definite D call. V lost 6 bases and J 6 bases, leaving 18 bases between the germline ends. Germline V gene data show CDR1 as LNHNV and CDR2 as YYDKDF (reference sequence). The CDR3 sequence is 15 residues long. CDR3 DNA: TGTGCCACCAGACCTCCGGGTAGCAAGCTCAATGAGCAGTTCTTC. As protein: CATRPPGSKLNEQFF.

This clonotype was seen at least ten times. In DNA, the CDR3 is TGCGCCAGCAGCCAAGTTTACCGGGGGGCCCCTCATCTGAACACTGAAGCTTTCTTT. Its protein product is CASSQVYRGAPHLNTEAFF. V and J are TRBV4-3 and TRBJ1-1, with a tentative D call TRBD1 (6 bases). This CDR3 has 19 amino acids. Germline CDR1 and CDR2: LGHNA and YSLEER. Trimming shortened V by 1 base and J by 0 bases, and 21 bases separated the two germline ends.

This clonotype came up many times. V and J are TRBV29-1 and TRBJ2-2, with D unresolved. Trimming took off 7 bases at V and 0 bases at J, with 12 bases between the two ends. CDR1 is SQVTM and CDR2 is ANQGSEA in the germline V gene. CDR3 length: 14 residues. The CDR3 reads CSATQFANTGELFF. CDR3 DNA sequence: TGCAGCGCTACACAGTTCGCGAACACCGGGGAGCTGTTTTTT.

This clonotype was seen many times. This rearrangement joins TRBV3-1 to TRBJ2-2, with 8 bases aligning to TRBD1. The CDR3 covers 16 residues. The ends lost 3 bases at V and 6 bases at J; junction bases unmatched: 9. Germline V gene lookup returns CDR1 LGHDT and CDR2 YNNKEL (reference sequence). The CDR3 DNA follows: TGTGCCAGCAGCCACCGCGGACAGGGAGGCCCCGGGGAGCTGTTTTTT. Protein product: CASSHRGQGGPGELFF.

This clonotype appeared a few times. This rearrangement joins TRBV7-2 to TRBJ1-4; D perhaps matches TRBD1 (6 bases). Germline V lookup: CDR1 SGHTA, CDR2 FQGNSA. The CDR3 is made up of 14 amino acids. V was pared by 1 base and J by 10 bases, with 13 bases between. CDR3 amino acids: CASSLGFQGGKLFF. CDR3 DNA sequence: TGTGCCAGCAGCTTAGGGTTCCAAGGGGGAAAACTGTTTTTT. The entire variable domain, with the rest obtained from reference TRBV7-2 and TRBJ1-4, is as follows: GAGVSQSPSNKVTEKGKDVELRCDPISGHTALYWYRQSLGQGLEFLIYFQGNSAPDKSGLPSDRFSAERTGGSVSTLTIQRTQQEDSAVYLCASSLGFQGGKLFFGSGTQLSVL.

The J gene is TRBJ2-4, the V gene TRBV6-1, with D perhaps TRBD2 (7 bases). CDR3 size: 14 residues. With 6 bases removed from V and 6 bases from J, the gap between germline ends came to 15 bases. Looked up from germline, CDR1 is MNHNS and CDR2 is SASEGT. In DNA, the CDR3 is TGTGCCAGCAGCGAGATGGGAGGGGGAAACATTCAGTACTTC. It yields the protein CASSEMGGGNIQYF.

This clonotype was observed many times. The J gene is TRBJ2-2, the V gene TRBV12-3 or TRBV12-4, with D unclear. The CDR3 sequence is 10 residues long. The germline V and J ends were trimmed by 8 bases and 5 bases, with 3 bases remaining between them. The chain's CDR3 is CASGTGELFF. The CDR3 DNA sequence: TGTGCCAGCGGAACCGGGGAGCTGTTTTTT.